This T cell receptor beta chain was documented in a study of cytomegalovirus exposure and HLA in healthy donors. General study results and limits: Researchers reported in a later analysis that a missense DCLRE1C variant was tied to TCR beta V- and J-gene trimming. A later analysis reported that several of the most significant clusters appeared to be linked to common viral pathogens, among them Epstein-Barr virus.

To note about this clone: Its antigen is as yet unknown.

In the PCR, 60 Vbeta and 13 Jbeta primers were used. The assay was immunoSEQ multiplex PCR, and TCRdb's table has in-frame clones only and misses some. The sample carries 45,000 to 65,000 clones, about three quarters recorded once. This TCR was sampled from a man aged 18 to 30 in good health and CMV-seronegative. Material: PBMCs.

CDR3 sequence reads: CASSQAGTGGVPSNQPQHF. The CDR3 nucleotides are TGTGCCAGCAGCCAAGCCGGGACAGGGGGAGTCCCTAGCAATCAGCCCCAGCATTTT. This sequence joins TRBV4-2 and TRBJ1-5, with TRBD1 identical over 11 bases. With 1 base clipped from V and 0 bases from J, the junction kept 8 bases outside the gene matches. The germline gives CDR1 LGHNA, CDR2 YNFKEQ. The CDR3 length is 19 residues.